Below, 6 T cell receptor beta chains from the same sample are listed, as sequenced in a study of PD-1 blockade in classical Hodgkin lymphoma. Here immunoSEQ multiplex PCR was the method, and the copy in TCRdb shows in-frame clones only, minus some. The sample has about 13,000 clones, about 80% seen once. No patient escaped relapse after autologous stem cell transplantation, and brentuximab vedotin exposure varied. The source was peripheral blood mononuclear cells (PBMCs), collected at baseline. The receptors were gathered from a human donor with classical Hodgkin lymphoma.

CDR3 loop: CASSLLSRMSLTYEQYF. The CDR3 DNA reads TGCGCCAGCAGCTTATTGAGTCGGATGTCCCTAACCTACGAGCAGTACTTC. The rearrangement uses TRBV5-1 and TRBJ2-7; D unclear. Trimming removed 2 bases from V and 2 bases from J, with 20 bases in between. Germline CDR1 is SGHRS and CDR2 is YFSETQ. The CDR3 length is 17 residues.

This clone was found once. One junction end does not reproduce the germline sequence, and a read error may be involved. Other DNA sequences in this specimen translate into the identical CDR3. This rearrangement joins TRBV7-2 to TRBJ1-2; TRBD1 matches 9 bases. This CDR3 has 15 amino acids. From germline, CDR1 is SGHTA and CDR2 FQGNSA. CDR3 sequence: CASSQTGTGLYGYTF. The CDR3 nucleotides are TGTGCTAGCAGCCAGACCGGGACAGGGTTATATGGCTACACCTTC.

By frequency in the sample, this clone is medium-sized. V gene TRBV11-3 combines with J gene TRBJ2-7, with TRBD2 as a possible D gene (6 bases). Between the trimmed V and J ends, which lost 3 bases and 0 bases, there was a span of 24 bases. The CDR3 is 19 amino acids. Germline V CDR1 and CDR2: SGHNT, YENEEA. The CDR3 loop reads CASSLGRPLMDYSSYEQYV. The CDR3 region has the DNA TGTGCCAGCAGCTTGGGGCGACCCCTGATGGACTATAGCTCCTACGAGCAGTACGTC.

A few counts support this clone. V and J are TRBV9 and TRBJ2-5; D not certain. Trimming pared 2 bases from V and 4 bases from J, leaving 15 bases between. The CDR3 contains 15 residues. Germline CDR1 and CDR2: SGDLS and YYNGEE. CDR3 region: CASSVTSANLETQYF. CDR3 DNA sequence: TGTGCCAGCAGCGTGACCAGCGCCAATTTAGAGACCCAGTACTTC.

The chain employs TRBV5-1 and TRBJ2-3; TRBD2 matches at 13 bases. The CDR3 has 15 residues. Looked up from germline, CDR1 is SGHRS and CDR2 is YFSETQ. Losses at the gene ends were 7 bases for V and 5 bases for J; bases not matched to a gene: 7. CDR3 sequence (DNA): TGCGCCAGCTCCCGGGGGACTAGCGGGGAAGATACGCAGTATTTT. Protein: CASSRGTSGEDTQYF.

This clone was picked up a small number of times. The chain uses TRBV28 and TRBJ1-3; unclear D gene. The CDR3 runs to 14 residues. V dropped 2 bases and J dropped 4 bases, with 9 bases sitting between them. Germline V gene lookup returns CDR1 MDHEN and CDR2 SYDVKM. The CDR3 reads CASSLRVKGNTIYF. Here the CDR3 DNA reads TGTGCCAGCAGTTTAAGGGTGAAAGGAAACACCATATATTTT.